This TCR beta chain comes out of a study of somatic mutations in cytotoxic T cells in rheumatoid arthritis. Comments on this clone: The antigen is not known. The junction shows a germline mismatch at one end, possibly a read error.

The CDR3 is 13 residues long. Germline V gene sequence: CDR1 SGHKS, CDR2 YYEKEE (reference sequence). General study results and limits: Within 8 of 65 patients, the single biggest CD8+ clone made up more than 20% of CD8+ cells.

Only in-frame clones appear in the TCRdb table, and some are missing; sequencing was by immunoSEQ multiplex PCR. The data hold about 4,200 clones, with around 89% observed a single time. This sequence originates from a woman in her 70s with rheumatoid arthritis. Input material: CD8+ T cells sorted from blood. This sequence joins TRBV5-5 and TRBJ1-4, with 8 bases fitting TRBD1. The CDR3 DNA follows: TGTGCCAGCAGTTTGGACAGGGTTGAAAAACTGTTTTTT. Amino acid sequence: CASSLDRVEKLFF. Based on the CDR3 plus reference TRBV5-5 and TRBJ1-4, the full variable domain is DAGVTQSPTHLIKTRGQQVTLRCSPISGHKSVSWYQQVLGQGPQFIFQYYEKEERGRGNFPDRFSARQFPNYSSELNVNALLLGDSALYLCASSLDRVEKLFFGSGTQLSVL.